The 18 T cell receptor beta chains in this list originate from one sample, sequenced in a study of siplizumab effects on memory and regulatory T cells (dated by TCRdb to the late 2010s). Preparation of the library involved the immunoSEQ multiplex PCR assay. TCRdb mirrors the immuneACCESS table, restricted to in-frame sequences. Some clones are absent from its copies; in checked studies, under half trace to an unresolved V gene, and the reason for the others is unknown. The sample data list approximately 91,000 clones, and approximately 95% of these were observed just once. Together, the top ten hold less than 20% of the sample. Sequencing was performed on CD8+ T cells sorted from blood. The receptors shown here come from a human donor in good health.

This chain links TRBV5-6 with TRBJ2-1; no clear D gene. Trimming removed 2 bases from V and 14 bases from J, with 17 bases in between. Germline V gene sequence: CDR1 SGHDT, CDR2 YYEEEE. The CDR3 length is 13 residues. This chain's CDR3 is CASSLGSPSTEFF. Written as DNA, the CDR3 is TGTGCCAGCAGCTTAGGCAGCCCTTCGACGGAGTTCTTC. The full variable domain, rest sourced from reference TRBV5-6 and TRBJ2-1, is DAGVTQSPTHLIKTRGQQVTLRCSPKSGHDTVSWYQQALGQGPQFIFQYYEEEERQRGNFPDRFSGHQFPNYSSELNVNALLLGDSALYLCASSLGSPSTEFFGPGTRLTVL.

In DNA form, the CDR3 reads TGTGCCAGCAGCGTCCCAGACAGGGGGGTCGACACCGGGGAGCTGTTTTTT. This sequence encodes CASSVPDRGVDTGELFF. The chain links TRBV9 to TRBJ2-2, with TRBD1 identical over 9 bases. The V segment lost 2 bases and the J segment 3 bases; nucleotides outside the gene matches: 8. CDR1 is SGDLS, CDR2 YYNGEE, per germline. This CDR3 is built from 17 residues. Complete variable domain (other parts from reference TRBV9 and TRBJ2-2): DSGVTQTPKHLITATGQRVTLRCSPRSGDLSVYWYQQSLDQGLQFLIQYYNGEERAKGNILERFSAQQFPDLHSELNLSSLELGDSALYFCASSVPDRGVDTGELFFGEGSRLTVL.

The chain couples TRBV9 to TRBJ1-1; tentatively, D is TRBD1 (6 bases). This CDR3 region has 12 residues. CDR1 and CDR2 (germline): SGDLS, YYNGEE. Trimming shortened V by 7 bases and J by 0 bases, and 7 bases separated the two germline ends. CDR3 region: CASGQLNTEAFF. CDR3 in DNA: TGTGCCAGCGGACAGCTGAACACTGAAGCTTTCTTT.

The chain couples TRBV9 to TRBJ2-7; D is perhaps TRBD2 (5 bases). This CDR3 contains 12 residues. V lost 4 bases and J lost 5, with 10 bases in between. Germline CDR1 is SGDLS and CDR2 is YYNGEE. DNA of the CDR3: TGTGCCAGCAGCTCGAAACTAGACGAGCAGTACTTC. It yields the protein CASSSKLDEQYF.

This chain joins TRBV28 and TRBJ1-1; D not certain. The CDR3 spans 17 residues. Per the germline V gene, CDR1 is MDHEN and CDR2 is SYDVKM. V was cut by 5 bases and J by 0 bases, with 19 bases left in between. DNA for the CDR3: TGTGCCAGCAGTACCCAAAGGAATCACCGATTGAACACTGAAGCTTTCTTT. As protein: CASSTQRNHRLNTEAFF. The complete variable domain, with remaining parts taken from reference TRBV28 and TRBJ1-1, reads DVKVTQSSRYLVKRTGEKVFLECVQDMDHENMFWYRQDPGLGLRLIYFSYDVKMKEKGDIPEGYSVSREKKERFSLILESASTNQTSMYLCASSTQRNHRLNTEAFFGQGTRLTVV.

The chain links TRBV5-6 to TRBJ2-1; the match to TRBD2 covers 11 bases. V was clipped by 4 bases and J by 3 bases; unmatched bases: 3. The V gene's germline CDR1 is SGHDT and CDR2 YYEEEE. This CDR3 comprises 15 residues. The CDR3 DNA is TGTGCCAGCAGCCACGGGACTAGCGGCTACAATGAGCAGTTCTTC. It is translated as CASSHGTSGYNEQFF.

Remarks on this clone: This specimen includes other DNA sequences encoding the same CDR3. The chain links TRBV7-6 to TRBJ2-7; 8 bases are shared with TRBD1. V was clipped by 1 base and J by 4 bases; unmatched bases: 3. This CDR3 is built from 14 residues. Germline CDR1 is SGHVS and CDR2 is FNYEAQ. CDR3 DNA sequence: TGTGCCAGCAGCTTAGGGACAGGGTCTTACGAGCAGTACTTC. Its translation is CASSLGTGSYEQYF.

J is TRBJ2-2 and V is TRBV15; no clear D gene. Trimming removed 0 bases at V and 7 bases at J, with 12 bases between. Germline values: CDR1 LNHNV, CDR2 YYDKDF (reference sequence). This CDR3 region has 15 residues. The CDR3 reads CATSRDRTPLGELFF. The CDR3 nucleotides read TGTGCCACCAGCAGAGATAGGACCCCCCTCGGGGAGCTGTTTTTT.

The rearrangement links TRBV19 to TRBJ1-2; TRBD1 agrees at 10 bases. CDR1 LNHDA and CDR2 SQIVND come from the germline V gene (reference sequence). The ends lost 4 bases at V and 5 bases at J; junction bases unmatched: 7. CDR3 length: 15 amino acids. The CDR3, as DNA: TGTGCCAGTAGTAAGGCCGGGGACAGGGGTTATGGCTACACCTTC. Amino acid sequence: CASSKAGDRGYGYTF.

DNA of the CDR3: TGTGCCAGCAGTTACAGGAGGGAACTAAACTATGGCTACACCTTC. Translating it yields CASSYRRELNYGYTF. The chain has TRBV6-5 and TRBJ1-2; D gene ambiguous. V lost 2 bases, J lost 2 bases, and 12 bases lay in between. The CDR3 is made up of 15 amino acids. Germline V gene sequence: CDR1 MNHEY, CDR2 SVGAGI.

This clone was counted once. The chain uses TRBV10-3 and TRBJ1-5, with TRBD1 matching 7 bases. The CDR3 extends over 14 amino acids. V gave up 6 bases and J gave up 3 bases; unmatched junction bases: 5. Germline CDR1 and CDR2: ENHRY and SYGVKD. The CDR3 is CAIREGQTNQPQHF. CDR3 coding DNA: TGTGCCATCAGGGAGGGACAGACCAATCAGCCCCAGCATTTT.

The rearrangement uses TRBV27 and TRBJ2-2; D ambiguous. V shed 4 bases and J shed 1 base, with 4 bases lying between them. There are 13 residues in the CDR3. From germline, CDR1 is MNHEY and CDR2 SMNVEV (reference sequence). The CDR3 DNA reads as TGTGCCAGCAGTTACCAGAACACCGGGGAGCTGTTTTTT. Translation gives CASSYQNTGELFF.

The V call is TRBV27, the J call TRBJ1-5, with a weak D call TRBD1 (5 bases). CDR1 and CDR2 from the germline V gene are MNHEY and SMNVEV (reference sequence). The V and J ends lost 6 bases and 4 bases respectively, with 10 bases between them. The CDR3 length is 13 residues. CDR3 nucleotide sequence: TGTGCCAGCAGCGTAGGGGTAAATCAGCCCCAGCATTTT. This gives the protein CASSVGVNQPQHF.

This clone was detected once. CDR3 sequence reads: CASSSWTGGKNIQYF. The DNA for the CDR3 is TGTGCCAGCAGCTCCTGGACAGGAGGCAAAAACATTCAGTACTTC. The V call is TRBV13, the J call TRBJ2-4; 7 positions agree with TRBD1. This CDR3 is 15 amino acids long. With 4 bases clipped from V and 3 bases from J, the junction kept 6 bases outside the gene matches. Germline V gives CDR1 PRHDT, CDR2 FYEKMQ (reference sequence).

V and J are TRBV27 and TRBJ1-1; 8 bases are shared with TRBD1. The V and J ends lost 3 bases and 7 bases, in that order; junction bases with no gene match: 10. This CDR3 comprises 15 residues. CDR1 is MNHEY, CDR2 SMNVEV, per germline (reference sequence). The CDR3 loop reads CASSLTGEGTFEAFF. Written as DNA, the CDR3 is TGTGCCAGCAGTTTGACAGGGGAGGGGACGTTTGAAGCTTTCTTT.

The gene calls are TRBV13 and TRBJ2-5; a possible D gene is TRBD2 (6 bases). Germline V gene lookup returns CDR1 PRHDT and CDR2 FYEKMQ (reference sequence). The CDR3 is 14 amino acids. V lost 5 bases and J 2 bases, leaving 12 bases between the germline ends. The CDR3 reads CASSDLAGQETQYF. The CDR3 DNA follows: TGTGCCAGCAGCGACTTGGCGGGGCAAGAGACCCAGTACTTC.

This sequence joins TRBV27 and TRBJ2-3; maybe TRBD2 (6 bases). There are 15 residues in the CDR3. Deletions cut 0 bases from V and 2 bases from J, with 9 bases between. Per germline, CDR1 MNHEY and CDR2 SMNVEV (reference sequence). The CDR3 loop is CASSLSAGLTDTQYF. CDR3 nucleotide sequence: TGTGCCAGCAGTTTATCGGCGGGACTCACAGATACGCAGTATTTT.

The CDR3 sequence is CASSIGTRANYGYTF. The CDR3 bases are TGTGCCAGTAGTATTGGAACCCGAGCTAACTATGGCTACACCTTC. This rearrangement joins TRBV19 to TRBJ1-2; D is undetermined. Germline assignment: CDR1 LNHDA and CDR2 SQIVND (reference sequence). The CDR3 loop spans 15 amino acids. Deletions cut 3 bases from V and 0 bases from J, with 11 bases between.